These 6 T cell receptor beta chains originate from one sample sequenced in a study of blood T cell repertoires in COVID-19. Using immunoSEQ multiplex PCR, the repertoire was profiled, and TCRdb retains in-frame clones only, with some absent. The top ten hold under 2.5% of the sample, which has tens of thousands of clones, over 80% seen once. The specimen was peripheral blood. These receptors originate from a woman older than 75 with COVID-19, enrolled during active disease.

V is TRBV7-9 and J is TRBJ1-1; 7 positions match TRBD1. Germline CDR1 and CDR2: SEHNR and FQNEAQ (reference sequence). V shed 5 bases and J 2 bases; nucleotides not matched to a gene: 5. The CDR3 runs to 14 residues. CDR3 protein: CASSQTGRNTEAFF. Here the CDR3 DNA reads TGTGCCAGCAGCCAGACAGGGCGAAACACTGAAGCTTTCTTT.

This chain connects TRBV7-2 to TRBJ2-3; 11 nucleotides align to TRBD1. The CDR3 is 16 amino acids. The germline V gene encodes CDR1 SGHTA and CDR2 FQGNSA. Trimming removed 5 bases from V and 3 bases from J; junction bases left unmatched: 7. The CDR3 nucleotides are TGTGCCAGCAGCCCCCGGACAGGGGGCAGGACAGATACGCAGTATTTT. It translates to CASSPRTGGRTDTQYF.

The V call is TRBV3-1 (or the pseudogene TRBV3-2), the J call TRBJ1-1; D call uncertain. V was clipped by 4 bases and J by 6 bases, with 18 bases between them. From germline, CDR1 is LGHDT and CDR2 YNNKEL (reference sequence). The CDR3 runs 15 residues. This chain's CDR3 is CASSLVGGLRAEAFF. The CDR3 nucleotides read TGTGCCAGCAGCCTAGTAGGAGGCTTGAGGGCTGAAGCTTTCTTT.

This clone appeared a few times. The chain uses TRBV19 and TRBJ1-3; no definite D call. Trimming removed 3 bases from V and 0 bases from J, with 9 bases in between. The V gene's germline CDR1 is LNHDA and CDR2 SQIVND (reference sequence). CDR3 length equals 15 residues. CDR3 nucleotide sequence: TGTGCCAGTAGTATCCGACACGGCTCTGGAAACACCATATATTTT. This translates into CASSIRHGSGNTIYF.

The J gene is TRBJ2-7, the V gene TRBV10-3, with 9 bases aligning to TRBD1. Per germline, CDR1 ENHRY and CDR2 SYGVKD. Trimming at V came to 2 bases and at J to 6 bases, leaving 5 bases not matched to a gene. This CDR3 comprises 14 residues. The CDR3 region has the DNA TGTGCCATCAGTGAGGACGGACAGGGGAGCGAGCAGTACTTC. Its translation: CAISEDGQGSEQYF.

This clone has only a few counts. The V gene is TRBV28, the J gene TRBJ1-5; D gene ambiguous. This CDR3 is built from 13 residues. Germline CDR1 reads MDHEN; CDR2 reads SYDVKM. Trimming stripped 6 bases from V and 2 bases from J, with 8 bases between. The CDR3 loop is CASRGAGNQPQHF. The CDR3 DNA sequence: TGTGCCAGCAGGGGTGCGGGCAATCAGCCCCAGCATTTT.